This is a list of T cell receptor beta chains from one sample in a study of siplizumab effects on memory and regulatory T cells. This table comes from immunoSEQ multiplex PCR, and its TCRdb copy is limited to in-frame clones, with some not included. The repertoire holds about 52,000 clones, under 98% seen once, with 0.64% in the top ten. Sequenced sample: naive CD4+ T cells sorted from blood. These receptors were obtained from a human donor in good health. Both conserved end residues are trimmed from each CDR3. The D gene is left open where the match is weak.

CDR3 protein: ANQDRAGANVLT
V gene: TRBV5-4
D gene: TRBD1

CDR3 protein: ASSLVRDRGFYGQF
V gene: TRBV5-1
D gene: TRBD1

CDR3 protein: ATSRGGRGTEAF
V gene: TRBV15
D gene: -

CDR3 protein: ASRTTTSPDEQF
V gene: TRBV6-5
D gene: -

CDR3 protein: ASSQNSGSRSYNEQF
V gene: TRBV14
D gene: TRBD2

CDR3 protein: AWSVRRQGGSSGANVLT
V gene: TRBV30
D gene: TRBD1

CDR3 protein: ASSPVGRTNEKLF
V gene: TRBV6-5
D gene: -

CDR3 protein: ASSPQGTYNEQF
V gene: TRBV9
D gene: -

CDR3 protein: ASSPLSESSEQF
V gene: TRBV18
D gene: -

CDR3 protein: ASSPERGWYEQY
V gene: TRBV7-2
D gene: -

CDR3 protein: AWRKKGVYEQY
V gene: TRBV30
D gene: -

CDR3 protein: ASSLDNEQF
V gene: TRBV2
D gene: -

CDR3 protein: ASSLGLAGSQETQY
V gene: TRBV28
D gene: TRBD2

CDR3 protein: SVTSGPYEQY
V gene: TRBV29-1
D gene: -

CDR3 protein: ASSAPVTSGRAVTDTQY
V gene: TRBV7-8
D gene: TRBD2

CDR3 protein: ATTGNYGYT
V gene: TRBV19
D gene: -

CDR3 protein: ASSNRGSSYEQY
V gene: TRBV6-5
D gene: TRBD2

CDR3 protein: ASSTGLAGETDTQY
V gene: TRBV18
D gene: TRBD2

CDR3 protein: ASMTSGSTDTQY
V gene: TRBV19
D gene: TRBD2

CDR3 protein: ASSEATTSQPQH
V gene: TRBV2
D gene: -

CDR3 protein: ASKTSGSTDTQY
V gene: TRBV19
D gene: TRBD2

CDR3 protein: ASSPGTGVKPQH
V gene: TRBV18
D gene: TRBD1

CDR3 protein: ASSYAGGAGKEPQH
V gene: TRBV28
D gene: TRBD1

CDR3 protein: ASSPRRPGANVLT
V gene: TRBV7-9
D gene: -

CDR3 protein: SGGPQETQY
V gene: TRBV29-1
D gene: -

CDR3 protein: ASSLDGTTPYEQY
V gene: TRBV5-1
D gene: TRBD2

CDR3 protein: SVLTGMNTEAF
V gene: TRBV29-1
D gene: -

CDR3 protein: ATRQVGQETQY
V gene: TRBV7-7
D gene: -

CDR3 protein: ASSVGQGSGYT
V gene: TRBV2
D gene: TRBD1

CDR3 protein: ASSITGTHTEAF
V gene: TRBV19
D gene: -

CDR3 protein: ASSSDPGTQY
V gene: TRBV7-2
D gene: -